The 2 T cell receptor beta chains below all came from one sample that was sequenced in a study of blood T cell repertoires in COVID-19. Some clones are missing from TCRdb's copy, which holds only in-frame ones; the method was immunoSEQ multiplex PCR. The sample records some 120,000 clones, about 92% being singletons. What was sequenced was peripheral blood. The source of these receptors is a man in his fifties or sixties with COVID-19, enrolled during active disease.

The V call is TRBV29-1, the J call TRBJ1-1, with D unclear. Germline V lookup: CDR1 SQVTM, CDR2 ANQGSEA. CDR3 length: 11 amino acids. V was clipped by 6 bases and J by 2 bases, with 7 bases between them. The CDR3 DNA reads TGCAGCGTGAACACAAACACTGAAGCTTTCTTT. This gives the protein CSVNTNTEAFF. Looking up the rest from reference TRBV29-1 and TRBJ1-1 gives the full variable domain: SAVISQKPSRDICQRGTSLTIQCQVDSQVTMMFWYRQQPGQSLTLIATANQGSEATYESGFVIDKFPISRPNLTFSTLTVSNMSPEDSSIYLCSVNTNTEAFFGQGTRLTVV.

A few counts support this clone. V usage is TRBV16 and J usage is TRBJ2-1; the D gene is possibly TRBD2 (6 bases). V gave up 4 bases and J gave up 1 base, with 8 bases separating them. This CDR3 region has 14 residues. The V gene's germline CDR1 is KGHSY and CDR2 FQNENV. CDR3 amino acids: CASSRRGSYNEQFF. The CDR3 region has the DNA TGTGCCAGCAGCCGGCGGGGATCCTACAATGAGCAGTTCTTC.